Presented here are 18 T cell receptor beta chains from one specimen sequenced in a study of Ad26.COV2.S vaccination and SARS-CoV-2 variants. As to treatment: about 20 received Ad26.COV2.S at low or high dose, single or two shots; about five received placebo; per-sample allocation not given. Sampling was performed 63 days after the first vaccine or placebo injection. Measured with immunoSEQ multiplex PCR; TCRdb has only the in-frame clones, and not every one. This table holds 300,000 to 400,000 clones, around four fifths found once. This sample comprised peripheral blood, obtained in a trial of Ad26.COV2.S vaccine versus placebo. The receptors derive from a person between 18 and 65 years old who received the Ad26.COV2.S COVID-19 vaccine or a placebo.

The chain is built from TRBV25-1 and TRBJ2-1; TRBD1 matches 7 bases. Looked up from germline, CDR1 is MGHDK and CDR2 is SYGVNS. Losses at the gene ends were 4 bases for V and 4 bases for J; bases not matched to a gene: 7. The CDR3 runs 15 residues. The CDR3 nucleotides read TGTGCCAGCAGTGGCACAGGGGTCCCATACAATGAGCAGTTCTTC. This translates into CASSGTGVPYNEQFF.

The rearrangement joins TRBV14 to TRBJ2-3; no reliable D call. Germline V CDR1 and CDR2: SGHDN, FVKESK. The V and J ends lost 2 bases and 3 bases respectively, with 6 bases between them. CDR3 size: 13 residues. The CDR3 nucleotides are TGTGCCAGCAGCCAAATCGATACAGATACGCAGTATTTT. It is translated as CASSQIDTDTQYF.

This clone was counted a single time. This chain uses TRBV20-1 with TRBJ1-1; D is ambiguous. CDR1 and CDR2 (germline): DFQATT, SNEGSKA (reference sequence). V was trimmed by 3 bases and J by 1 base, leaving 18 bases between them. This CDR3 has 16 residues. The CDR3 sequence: CSASPPRIPRNTEAFF. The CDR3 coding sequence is TGCAGTGCTAGTCCCCCCCGGATCCCGCGGAACACTGAAGCTTTCTTT.

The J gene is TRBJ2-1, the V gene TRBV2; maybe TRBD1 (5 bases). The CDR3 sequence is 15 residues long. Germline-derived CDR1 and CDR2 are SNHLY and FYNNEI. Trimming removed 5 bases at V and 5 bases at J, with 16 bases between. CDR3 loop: CASSTDRITNNEQFF. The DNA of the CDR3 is TGTGCCAGCAGTACCGACAGAATTACGAACAATGAGCAGTTCTTC.

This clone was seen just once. The CDR3 region has the DNA TGTGCCAGCAGTTACTCGAGTTCGGCGGGCACCGGGGAGCTGTTTTTT. Its translation: CASSYSSSAGTGELFF. The genes are TRBV6-5 and TRBJ2-2; a possible D gene is TRBD2 (5 bases). V shed 0 bases and J shed 4 bases, with 12 bases lying between them. This CDR3 contains 16 residues. CDR1 MNHEY and CDR2 SVGAGI come from the germline V gene.

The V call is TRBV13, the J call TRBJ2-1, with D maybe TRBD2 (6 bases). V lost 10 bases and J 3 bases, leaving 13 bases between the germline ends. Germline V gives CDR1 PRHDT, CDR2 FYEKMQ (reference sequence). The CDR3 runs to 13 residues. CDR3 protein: CATRDFLYNEQFF. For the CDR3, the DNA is TGTGCCACCCGGGACTTCCTCTACAATGAGCAGTTCTTC.

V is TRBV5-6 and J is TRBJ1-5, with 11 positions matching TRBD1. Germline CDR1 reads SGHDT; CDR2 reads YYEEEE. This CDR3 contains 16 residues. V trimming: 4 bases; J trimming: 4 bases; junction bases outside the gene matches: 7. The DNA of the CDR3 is TGTGCCAGCAGCAGGAGGGACAGGGGGGTGAATCAGCCCCAGCATTTT. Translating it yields CASSRRDRGVNQPQHF.

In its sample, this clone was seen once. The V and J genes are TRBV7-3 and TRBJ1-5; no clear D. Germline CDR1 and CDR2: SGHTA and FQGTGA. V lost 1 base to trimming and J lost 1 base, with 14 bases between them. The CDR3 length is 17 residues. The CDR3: CASSLICQILSNQPQHF. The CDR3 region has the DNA TGTGCCAGCAGCTTAATTTGCCAGATCCTAAGCAATCAGCCCCAGCATTTT. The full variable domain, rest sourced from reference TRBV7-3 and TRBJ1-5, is GAGVSQTPSNKVTEKGKYVELRCDPISGHTALYWYRQSLGQGPEFLIYFQGTGAADDSGLPNDRFFAVRPEGSVSTLKIQRTERGDSAVYLCASSLICQILSNQPQHFGDGTRLSIL.

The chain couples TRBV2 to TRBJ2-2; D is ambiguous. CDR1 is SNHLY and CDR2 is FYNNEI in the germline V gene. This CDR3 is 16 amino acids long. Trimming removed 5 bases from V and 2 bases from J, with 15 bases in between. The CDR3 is CASSLNSLINTGELFF. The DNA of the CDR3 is TGTGCCAGCAGTCTTAATAGCCTAATTAACACCGGGGAGCTGTTTTTT.

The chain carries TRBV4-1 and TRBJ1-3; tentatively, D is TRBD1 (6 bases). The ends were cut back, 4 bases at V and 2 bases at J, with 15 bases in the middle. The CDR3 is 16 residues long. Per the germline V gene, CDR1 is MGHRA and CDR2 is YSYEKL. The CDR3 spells CASSLQQGSTGNTIYF. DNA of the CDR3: TGCGCCAGCAGCCTACAACAGGGTTCGACTGGAAACACCATATATTTT.

This CDR3 is CASTGTPGANVLTF. CDR3 sequence (DNA): TGTGCCAGCACCGGGACTCCTGGGGCCAACGTCCTGACTTTC. The chain has TRBV28 and TRBJ2-6; a possible D gene is TRBD2 (6 bases). Trimming took 7 bases from V and 2 from J, leaving 9 bases between them. CDR1 is MDHEN and CDR2 is SYDVKM in the germline V gene. This CDR3 is built from 14 residues.

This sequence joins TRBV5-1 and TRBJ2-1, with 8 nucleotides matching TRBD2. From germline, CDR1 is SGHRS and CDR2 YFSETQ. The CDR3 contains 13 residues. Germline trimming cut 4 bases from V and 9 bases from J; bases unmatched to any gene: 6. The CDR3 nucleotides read TGCGCCAGCAGCCCGGGACGGGGGGGTGAGCAGTTCTTC. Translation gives CASSPGRGGEQFF.

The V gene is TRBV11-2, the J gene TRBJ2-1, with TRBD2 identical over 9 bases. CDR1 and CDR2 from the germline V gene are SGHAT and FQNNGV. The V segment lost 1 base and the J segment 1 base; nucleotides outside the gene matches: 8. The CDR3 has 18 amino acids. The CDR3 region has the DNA TGTGCCAGCAGCTTAGTGGGCGGGGGGGCCTTATCCTACAATGAGCAGTTCTTC. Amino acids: CASSLVGGGALSYNEQFF.

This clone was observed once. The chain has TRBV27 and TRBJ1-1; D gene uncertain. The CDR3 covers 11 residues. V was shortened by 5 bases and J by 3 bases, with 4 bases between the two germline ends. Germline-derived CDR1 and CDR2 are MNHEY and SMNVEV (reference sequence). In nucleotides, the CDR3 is TGTGCCAGCAGTCCGGACACTGAAGCTTTCTTT. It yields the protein CASSPDTEAFF.

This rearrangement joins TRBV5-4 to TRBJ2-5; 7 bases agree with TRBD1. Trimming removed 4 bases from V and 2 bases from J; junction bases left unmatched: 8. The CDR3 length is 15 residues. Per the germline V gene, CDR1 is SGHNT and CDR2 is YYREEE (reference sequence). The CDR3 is CASSRGQGEQETQYF. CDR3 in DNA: TGTGCCAGCAGCCGGGGCCAGGGGGAGCAAGAGACCCAGTACTTC.

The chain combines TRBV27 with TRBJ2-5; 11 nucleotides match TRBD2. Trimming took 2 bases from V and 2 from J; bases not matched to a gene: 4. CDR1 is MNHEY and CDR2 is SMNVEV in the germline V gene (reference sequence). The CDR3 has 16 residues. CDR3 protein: CASSLRLAGGQETQYF. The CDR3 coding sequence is TGTGCCAGCAGTTTACGGCTAGCGGGGGGACAAGAGACCCAGTACTTC.

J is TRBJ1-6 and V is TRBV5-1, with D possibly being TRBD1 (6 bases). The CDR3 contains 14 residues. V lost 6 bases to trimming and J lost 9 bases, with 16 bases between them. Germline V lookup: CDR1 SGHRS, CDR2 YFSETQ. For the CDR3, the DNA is TGCGCCAGCAAGGTGGGGGGGCTCGGTTCACCCCTCCACTTT. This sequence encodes CASKVGGLGSPLHF.

The DNA for the CDR3 is TGTGCCACGGCCCCAGACAGGAACCCAAGCCCTAACTATGGCTACACCTTC. It specifies CATAPDRNPSPNYGYTF. This chain connects TRBV27 to TRBJ1-2; possibly TRBD1 for D (6 bases). Germline CDR1 is MNHEY and CDR2 is SMNVEV (reference sequence). The germline V and J ends were trimmed by 10 bases and 0 bases, with 24 bases remaining between them. The CDR3 has 17 amino acids.